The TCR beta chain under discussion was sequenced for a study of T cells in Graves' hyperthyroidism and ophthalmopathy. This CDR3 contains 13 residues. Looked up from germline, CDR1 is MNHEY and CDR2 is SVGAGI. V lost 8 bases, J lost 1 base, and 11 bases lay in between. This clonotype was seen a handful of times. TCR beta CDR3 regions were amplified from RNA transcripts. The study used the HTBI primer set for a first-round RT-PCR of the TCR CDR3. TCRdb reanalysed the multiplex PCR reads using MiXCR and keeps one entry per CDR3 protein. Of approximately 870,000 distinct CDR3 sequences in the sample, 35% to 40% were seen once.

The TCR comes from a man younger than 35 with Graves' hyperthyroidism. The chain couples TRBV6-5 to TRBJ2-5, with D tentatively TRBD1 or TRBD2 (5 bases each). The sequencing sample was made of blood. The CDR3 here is CASGGKLQETQYF. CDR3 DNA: TGTGCCAGCGGGGGAAAACTCCAAGAGACCCAGTACTTC.